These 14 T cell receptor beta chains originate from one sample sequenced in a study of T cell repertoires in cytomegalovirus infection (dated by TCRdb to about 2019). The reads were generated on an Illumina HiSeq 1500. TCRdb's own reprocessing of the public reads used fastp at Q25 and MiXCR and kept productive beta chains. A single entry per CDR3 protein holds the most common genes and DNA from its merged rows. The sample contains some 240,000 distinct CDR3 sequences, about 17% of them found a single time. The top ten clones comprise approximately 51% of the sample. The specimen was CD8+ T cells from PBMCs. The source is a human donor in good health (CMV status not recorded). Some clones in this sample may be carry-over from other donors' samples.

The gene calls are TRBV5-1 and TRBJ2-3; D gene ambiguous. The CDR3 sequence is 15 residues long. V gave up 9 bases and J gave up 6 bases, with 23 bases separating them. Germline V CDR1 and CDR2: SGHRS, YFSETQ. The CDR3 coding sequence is TGCGCCACAGCCCCCGGAACAGTTCCTTCGGATACGCAGTATTTT. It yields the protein CATAPGTVPSDTQYF.

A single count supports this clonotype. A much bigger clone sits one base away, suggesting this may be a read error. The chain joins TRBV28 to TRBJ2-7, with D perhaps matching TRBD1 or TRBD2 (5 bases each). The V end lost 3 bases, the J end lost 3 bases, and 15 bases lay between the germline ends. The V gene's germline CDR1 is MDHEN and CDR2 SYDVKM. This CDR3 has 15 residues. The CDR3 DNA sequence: TGTGCCAGCAGTTTTTTGGGGGAAGGGATCTACGAGCAGTACTTC. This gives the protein CASSFLGEGIYEQYF.

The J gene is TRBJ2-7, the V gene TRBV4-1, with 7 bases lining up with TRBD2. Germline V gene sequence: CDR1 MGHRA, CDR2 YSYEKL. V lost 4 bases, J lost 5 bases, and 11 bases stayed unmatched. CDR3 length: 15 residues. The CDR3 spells CASSRTPRGDHEQYF. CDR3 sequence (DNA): TGCGCCAGCAGCCGCACCCCCCGGGGGGACCACGAGCAGTACTTC.

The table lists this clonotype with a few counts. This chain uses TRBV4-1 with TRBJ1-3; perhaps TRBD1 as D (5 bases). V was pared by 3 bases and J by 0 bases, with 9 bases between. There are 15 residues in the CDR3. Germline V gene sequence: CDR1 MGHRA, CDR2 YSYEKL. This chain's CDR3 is CASSQEDSSGNTIYF. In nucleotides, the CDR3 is TGCGCCAGCAGCCAGGAAGACAGCTCTGGAAACACCATATATTTT.

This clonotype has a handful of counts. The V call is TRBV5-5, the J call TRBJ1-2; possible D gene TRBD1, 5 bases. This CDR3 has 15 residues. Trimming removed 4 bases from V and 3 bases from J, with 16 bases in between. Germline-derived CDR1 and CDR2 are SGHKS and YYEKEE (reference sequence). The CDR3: CASSETDRDHYGYTF. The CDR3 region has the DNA TGTGCCAGCAGCGAAACCGACAGAGACCACTATGGCTACACCTTC. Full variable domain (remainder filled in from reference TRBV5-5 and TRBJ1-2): DAGVTQSPTHLIKTRGQQVTLRCSPISGHKSVSWYQQVLGQGPQFIFQYYEKEERGRGNFPDRFSARQFPNYSSELNVNALLLGDSALYLCASSETDRDHYGYTFGSGTRLTVV.

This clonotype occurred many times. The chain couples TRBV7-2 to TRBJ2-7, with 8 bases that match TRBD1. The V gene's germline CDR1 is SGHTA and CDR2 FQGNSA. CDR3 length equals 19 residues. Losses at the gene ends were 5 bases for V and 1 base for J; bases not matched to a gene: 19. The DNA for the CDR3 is TGTGCCAGCAGCCGGGACCCATTCACCCTAGGACAGGGATCCTACGAGCAGTACTTC. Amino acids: CASSRDPFTLGQGSYEQYF.

This chain's CDR3 is CASSLEWGVGTDRNEQFF. The CDR3 DNA reads TGTGCCAGCAGCTTAGAGTGGGGGGTCGGGACAGACCGTAATGAGCAGTTCTTC. The chain combines TRBV7-9 with TRBJ2-1, with D perhaps TRBD1 (7 bases). Per germline, CDR1 SEHNR and CDR2 FQNEAQ (reference sequence). This CDR3 region has 18 residues. Trimming cost V 1 base and J 7 bases, with 23 bases left between them.

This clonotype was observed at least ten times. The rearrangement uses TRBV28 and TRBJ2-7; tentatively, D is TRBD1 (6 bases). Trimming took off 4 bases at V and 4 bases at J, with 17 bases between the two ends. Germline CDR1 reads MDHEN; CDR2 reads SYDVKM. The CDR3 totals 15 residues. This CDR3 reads CASSSVRGQLYEQYF. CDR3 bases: TGTGCCAGCAGTTCCGTTAGGGGACAACTTTACGAGCAGTACTTC.

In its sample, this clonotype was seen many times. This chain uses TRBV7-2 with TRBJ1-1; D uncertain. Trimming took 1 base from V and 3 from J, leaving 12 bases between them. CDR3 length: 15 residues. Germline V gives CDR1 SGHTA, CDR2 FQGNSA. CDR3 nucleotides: TGTGCCAGCAGCTTAGTCGGGGTACGGGACACTGAAGCTTTCTTT. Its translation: CASSLVGVRDTEAFF.

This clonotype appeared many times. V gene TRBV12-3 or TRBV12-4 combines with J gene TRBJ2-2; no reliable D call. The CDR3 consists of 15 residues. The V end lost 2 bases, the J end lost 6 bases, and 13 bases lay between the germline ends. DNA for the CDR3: TGTGCCAGCAGTTTAATGACCCCCTGGGCCGGGGAGCTGTTTTTT. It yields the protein CASSLMTPWAGELFF.

This chain's CDR3 is CSVQEGNTEAFF. DNA of the CDR3: TGCAGCGTCCAGGAGGGGAACACTGAAGCTTTCTTT. V is TRBV29-1 and J is TRBJ1-1; D gene ambiguous. CDR3 length: 12 amino acids. The V gene lost 6 bases and the J gene lost 1 base, with 9 bases spanning the gap. The germline CDR1 and CDR2 sequences are SQVTM and ANQGSEA.

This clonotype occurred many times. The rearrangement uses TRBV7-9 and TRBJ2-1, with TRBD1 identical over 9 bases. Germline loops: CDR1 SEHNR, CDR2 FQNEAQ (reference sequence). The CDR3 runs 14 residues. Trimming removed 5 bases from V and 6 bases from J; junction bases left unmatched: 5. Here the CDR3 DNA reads TGTGCCAGCAGCGCCCGGGACAGGGTCAATGAGCAGTTCTTC. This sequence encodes CASSARDRVNEQFF.

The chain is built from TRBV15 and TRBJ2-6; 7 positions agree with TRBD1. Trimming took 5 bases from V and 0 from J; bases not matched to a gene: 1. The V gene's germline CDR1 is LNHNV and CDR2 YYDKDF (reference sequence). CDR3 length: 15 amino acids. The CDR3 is CATSGQVSGANVLTF. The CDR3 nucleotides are TGTGCCACCAGCGGACAGGTCTCTGGGGCCAACGTCCTGACTTTC. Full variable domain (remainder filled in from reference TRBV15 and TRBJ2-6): DAMVIQNPRYQVTQFGKPVTLSCSQTLNHNVMYWYQQKSSQAPKLLFHYYDKDFNNEADTPDNFQSRRPNTSFCFLDIRSPGLGDTAMYLCATSGQVSGANVLTFGAGSRLTVL.

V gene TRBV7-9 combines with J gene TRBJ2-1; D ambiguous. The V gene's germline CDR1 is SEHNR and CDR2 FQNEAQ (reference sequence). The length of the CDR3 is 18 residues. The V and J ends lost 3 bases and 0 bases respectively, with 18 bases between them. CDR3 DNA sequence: TGTGCCAGCAGCTTCACTCTAAACTCACCAAGCTCCTACAATGAGCAGTTCTTC. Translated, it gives CASSFTLNSPSSYNEQFF.